The TCR beta chain under discussion was sequenced for a study of OX40 agonist ivuxolimab in advanced cancers. Study at large: Ivuxolimab was delivered to patients intravenously every 2 weeks at doses spanning 0.01 to 10 mg/kg.

Germline CDR1 reads LNHNV; CDR2 reads YYDKDF (reference sequence). There are 21 residues in the CDR3. The germline V and J ends were trimmed by 0 bases and 5 bases, with 31 bases remaining between them. Sequenced by immunoSEQ multiplex PCR; TCRdb stores in-frame clones only, minus some. The sample holds approximately 100,000 clones, about nine tenths seen once. This specimen consisted of CD4+ or CD8+ T cells sorted from blood, obtained in a trial of the OX40 agonist ivuxolimab. This TCR came from an adult with an advanced solid tumor such as melanoma, head and neck, liver or kidney cancer. J is TRBJ2-5 and V is TRBV15; tentatively, D is TRBD2 (9 bases). This chain's CDR3 is CATSRDPRGRYPASGDETQYF. Written as DNA, the CDR3 is TGTGCCACCAGCAGAGACCCCAGGGGGCGATACCCGGCTAGCGGGGACGAGACCCAGTACTTC.